This TCR beta chain was sequenced for a study of blood T cell repertoires in COVID-19. Overall study context: Sites across the United States, Italy and Spain contributed samples from acute and convalescent COVID-19.

Those enrolled, adults aged about 18 to 89 years, came from about two dozen US areas. Which cohort a participant joined came from the clinical history participants gave. Deletions cut 3 bases from V and 5 bases from J, with 11 bases between. This CDR3 contains 13 residues. Germline V gene lookup returns CDR1 SGHRS and CDR2 YFSETQ. This clone turned up a few times. Method: immunoSEQ multiplex PCR; TCRdb's copy keeps in-frame clones and lacks some. Of 400,000 to 450,000 clones in the sample, over 75% were seen once. The sample taken for sequencing was PBMCs or T cells enriched from blood (not recorded which). The receptor was isolated from a man aged 25 to 45 who had recovered from COVID-19. The V gene is TRBV5-1, the J gene TRBJ1-1; weak D call: TRBD1 (5 bases). As DNA, the CDR3 is TGCGCCAGCAGCTCGAGGGGAGGGACTGAAGCTTTCTTT. Encoded protein: CASSSRGGTEAFF. Together with reference TRBV5-1 and TRBJ1-1, the CDR3 gives the full variable domain: KAGVTQTPRYLIKTRGQQVTLSCSPISGHRSVSWYQQTPGQGLQFLFEYFSETQRNKGNFPGRFSGRQFSNSRSEMNVSTLELGDSALYLCASSSRGGTEAFFGQGTRLTVV.